This T cell receptor (beta chain) appears in the sequencing data of a study of shared clonotypes between healthy human individuals. Study outcomes and limitations: Lower generation probabilities were found for non-shared clonotypes than for those shared by all four donors. The represented genetic and exposure-history diversity was limited by the small number of donors.

Over several immunoSEQ plates, each subset's genomic DNA was distributed in even portions. The data were produced by immunoSEQ multiplex PCR, yet TCRdb's version contains in-frame clones alone and is incomplete. Of 2,500,000 or so clones listed, about 92% are singletons. Turning to this clone: Its specificity is unknown. At the DNA level, this CDR3 is encoded by other sequences in the same sample as well.

Germline trimming cut 4 bases from V and 1 base from J; bases unmatched to any gene: 4. The CDR3 extends over 14 amino acids. Germline V gene lookup returns CDR1 SGHNT and CDR2 YYREEE (reference sequence). Splitting of CD4+ cells produced CD45RA+ naive and CD45RA-negative memory subsets. The sequencing sample was made of naive CD4+ T cells sorted from blood. The subset: CD45RA+ positively selected. The V call is TRBV5-4, the J call TRBJ1-1, with 7 bases lining up with TRBD1. This clonotype was sampled from a man between 18 and 29 years old in good health. The CDR3 DNA sequence: TGTGCCAGCAGCCAGGACAGGAGGAACACTGAAGCTTTCTTT. Its translation: CASSQDRRNTEAFF.